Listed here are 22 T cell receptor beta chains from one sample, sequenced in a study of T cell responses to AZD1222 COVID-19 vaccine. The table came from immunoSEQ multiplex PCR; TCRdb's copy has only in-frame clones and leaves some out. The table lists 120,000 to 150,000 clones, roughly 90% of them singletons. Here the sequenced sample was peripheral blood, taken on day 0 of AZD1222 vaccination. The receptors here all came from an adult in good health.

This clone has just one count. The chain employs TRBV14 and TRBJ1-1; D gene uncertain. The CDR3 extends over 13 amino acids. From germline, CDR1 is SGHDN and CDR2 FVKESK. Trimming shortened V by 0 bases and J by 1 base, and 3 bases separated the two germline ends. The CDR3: CASSQERNTEAFF. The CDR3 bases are TGTGCCAGCAGCCAAGAAAGGAACACTGAAGCTTTCTTT. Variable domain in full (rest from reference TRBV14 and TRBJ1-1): EAGVTQFPSHSVIEKGQTVTLRCDPISGHDNLYWYRRVMGKEIKFLLHFVKESKQDESGMPNNRFLAERTGGTYSTLKVQPAELEDSGVYFCASSQERNTEAFFGQGTRLTVV.

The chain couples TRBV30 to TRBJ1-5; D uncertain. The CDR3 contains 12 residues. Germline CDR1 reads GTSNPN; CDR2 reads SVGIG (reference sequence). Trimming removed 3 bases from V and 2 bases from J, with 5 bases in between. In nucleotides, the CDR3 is TGTGCCTGGAGCCCACGCAATCAGCCCCAGCATTTT. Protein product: CAWSPRNQPQHF. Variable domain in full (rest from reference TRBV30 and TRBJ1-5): SQTIHQWPATLVQPVGSPLSLECTVEGTSNPNLYWYRQAAGRGLQLLFYSVGIGQISSEVPQNLSASRPQDRQFILSSKKLLLSDSGFYLCAWSPRNQPQHFGDGTRLSIL.

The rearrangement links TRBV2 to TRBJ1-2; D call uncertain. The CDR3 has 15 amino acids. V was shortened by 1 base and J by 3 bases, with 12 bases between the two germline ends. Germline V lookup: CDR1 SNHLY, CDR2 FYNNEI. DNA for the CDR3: TGTGCCAGCAGTGAAGAAAGGGCGCGAGACTATGGCTACACCTTC. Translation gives CASSEERARDYGYTF.

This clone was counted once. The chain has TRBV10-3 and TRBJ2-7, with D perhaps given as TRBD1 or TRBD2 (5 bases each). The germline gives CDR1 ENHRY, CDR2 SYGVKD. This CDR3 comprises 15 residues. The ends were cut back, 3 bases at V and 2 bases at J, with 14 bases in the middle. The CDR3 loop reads CAISERDHHPYEQYF. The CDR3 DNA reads TGTGCCATCAGTGAAAGGGACCACCACCCCTACGAGCAGTACTTC.

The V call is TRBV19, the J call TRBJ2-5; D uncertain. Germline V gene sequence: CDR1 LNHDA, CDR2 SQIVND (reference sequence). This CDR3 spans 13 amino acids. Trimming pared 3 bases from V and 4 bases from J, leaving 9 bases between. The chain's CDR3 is CASSMGGRETQYF. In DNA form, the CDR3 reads TGTGCCAGTAGTATGGGCGGCCGAGAGACCCAGTACTTC.

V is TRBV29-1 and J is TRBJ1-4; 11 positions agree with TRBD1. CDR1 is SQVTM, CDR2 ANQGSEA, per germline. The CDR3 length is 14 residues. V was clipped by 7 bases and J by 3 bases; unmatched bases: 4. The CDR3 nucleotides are TGCAGCGCCGGGACAGGGGGATCTAATGAAAAACTGTTTTTT. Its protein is CSAGTGGSNEKLFF.

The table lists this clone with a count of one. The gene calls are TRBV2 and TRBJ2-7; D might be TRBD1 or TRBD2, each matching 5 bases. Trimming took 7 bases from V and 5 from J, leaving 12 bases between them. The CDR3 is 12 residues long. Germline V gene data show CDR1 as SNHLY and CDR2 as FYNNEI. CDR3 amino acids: CASNGGRDEQYF. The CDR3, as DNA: TGTGCCAGCAATGGAGGCAGGGACGAGCAGTACTTC.

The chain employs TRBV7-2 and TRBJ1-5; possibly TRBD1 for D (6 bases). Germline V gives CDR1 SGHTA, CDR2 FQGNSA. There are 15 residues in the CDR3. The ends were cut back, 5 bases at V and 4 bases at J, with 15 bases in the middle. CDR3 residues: CASSRDTLENQPQHF. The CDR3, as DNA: TGTGCCAGCAGCCGGGACACCTTAGAGAATCAGCCCCAGCATTTT. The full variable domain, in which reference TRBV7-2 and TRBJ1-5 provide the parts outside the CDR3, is GAGVSQSPSNKVTEKGKDVELRCDPISGHTALYWYRQSLGQGLEFLIYFQGNSAPDKSGLPSDRFSAERTGGSVSTLTIQRTQQEDSAVYLCASSRDTLENQPQHFGDGTRLSIL.

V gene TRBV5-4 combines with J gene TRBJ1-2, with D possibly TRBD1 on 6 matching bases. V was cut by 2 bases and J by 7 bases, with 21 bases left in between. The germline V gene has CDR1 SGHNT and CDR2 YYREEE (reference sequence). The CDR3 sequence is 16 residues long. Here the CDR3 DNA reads TGTGCCAGCAGCTTTCCCTACGGCCAGGGGCTTGGTGGCTACACCTTC. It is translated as CASSFPYGQGLGGYTF.

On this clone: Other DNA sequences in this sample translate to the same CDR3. The CDR3 sequence is CASSPRLAEYNEQFF. The CDR3 nucleotides read TGTGCCAGCAGCCCTAGACTAGCGGAATACAATGAGCAGTTCTTC. This chain joins TRBV3-1 (or the pseudogene TRBV3-2) and TRBJ2-1; 9 bases are a match to TRBD2. With 4 bases clipped from V and 4 bases from J, the junction kept 5 bases outside the gene matches. The CDR3 runs to 15 residues. The V gene's germline CDR1 is LGHDT and CDR2 YNNKEL (reference sequence).

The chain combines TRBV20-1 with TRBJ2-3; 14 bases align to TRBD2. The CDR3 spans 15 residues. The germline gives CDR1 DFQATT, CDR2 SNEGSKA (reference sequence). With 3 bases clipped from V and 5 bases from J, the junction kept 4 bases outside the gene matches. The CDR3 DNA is TGCAGTGCTAGTAAGGGACTAGCGGGAGTAGATACGCAGTATTTT. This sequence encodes CSASKGLAGVDTQYF.

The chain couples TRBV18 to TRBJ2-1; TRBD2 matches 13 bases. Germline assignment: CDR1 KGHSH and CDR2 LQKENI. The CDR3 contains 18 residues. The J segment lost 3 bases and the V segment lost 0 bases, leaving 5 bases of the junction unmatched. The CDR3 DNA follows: TGTGCCAGCTCACCACCTCCTACTAGCGGGAGGGACTACAATGAGCAGTTCTTC. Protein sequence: CASSPPPTSGRDYNEQFF.

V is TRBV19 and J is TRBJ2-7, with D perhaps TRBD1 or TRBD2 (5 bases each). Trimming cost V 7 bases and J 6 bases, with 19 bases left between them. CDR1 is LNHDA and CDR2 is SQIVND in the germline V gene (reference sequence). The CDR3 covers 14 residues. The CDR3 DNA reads TGTGCCAGTACCTCCGGGACCTGGGGACGCGAGCAGTACTTC. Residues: CASTSGTWGREQYF.

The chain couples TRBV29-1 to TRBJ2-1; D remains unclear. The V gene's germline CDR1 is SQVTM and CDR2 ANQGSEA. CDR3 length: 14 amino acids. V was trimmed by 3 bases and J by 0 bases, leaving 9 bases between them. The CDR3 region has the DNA TGCAGCGTTGACTCGCCGAGCTCCTACAATGAGCAGTTCTTC. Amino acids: CSVDSPSSYNEQFF.

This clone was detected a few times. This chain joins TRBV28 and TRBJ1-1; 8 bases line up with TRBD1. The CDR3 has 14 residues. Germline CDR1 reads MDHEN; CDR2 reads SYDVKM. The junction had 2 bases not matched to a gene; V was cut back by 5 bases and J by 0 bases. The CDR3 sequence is CASSEQGVNTEAFF. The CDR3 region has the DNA TGTGCCAGCAGTGAACAGGGGGTGAACACTGAAGCTTTCTTT.

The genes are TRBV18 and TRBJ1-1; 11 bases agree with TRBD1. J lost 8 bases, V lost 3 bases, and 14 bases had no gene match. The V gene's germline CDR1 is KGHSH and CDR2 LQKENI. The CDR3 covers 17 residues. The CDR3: CASSPLLVGTGGTEAFF. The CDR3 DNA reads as TGTGCCAGCTCACCCTTGTTAGTGGGGACAGGGGGAACCGAAGCTTTCTTT.

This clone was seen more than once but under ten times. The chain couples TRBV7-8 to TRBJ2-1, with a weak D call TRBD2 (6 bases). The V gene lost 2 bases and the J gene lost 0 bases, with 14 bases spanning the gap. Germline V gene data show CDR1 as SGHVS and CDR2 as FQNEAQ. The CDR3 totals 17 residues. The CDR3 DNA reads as TGTGCCAGCAGCTTAAAGGAGGGGCTCAGCTCCTACAATGAGCAGTTCTTC. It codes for CASSLKEGLSSYNEQFF.

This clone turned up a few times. This chain's CDR3 is CASSKDRQGWRPGTGELFF. The CDR3 DNA is TGTGCCAGCAGCAAAGATAGGCAGGGGTGGCGGCCGGGCACCGGGGAGCTGTTTTTT. The V call is TRBV21-1, the J call TRBJ2-2; the table's D call, TRBD1, has no DNA check behind it. TRBV21-1 is listed as a pseudogene. The length of the CDR3 is 19 residues.

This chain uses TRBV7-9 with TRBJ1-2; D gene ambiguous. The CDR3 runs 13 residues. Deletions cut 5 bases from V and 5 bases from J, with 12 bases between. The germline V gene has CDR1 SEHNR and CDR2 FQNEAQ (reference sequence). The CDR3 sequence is CASSTKAGYGYTF. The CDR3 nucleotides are TGTGCCAGCAGCACGAAAGCTGGTTATGGCTACACCTTC.

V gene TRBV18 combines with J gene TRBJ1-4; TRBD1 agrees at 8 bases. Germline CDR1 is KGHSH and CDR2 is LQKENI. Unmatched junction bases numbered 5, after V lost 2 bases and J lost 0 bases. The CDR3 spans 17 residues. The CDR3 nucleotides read TGTGCCAGCTCACCAGGACAGGGTTATTCAACTAATGAAAAACTGTTTTTT. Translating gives CASSPGQGYSTNEKLFF.

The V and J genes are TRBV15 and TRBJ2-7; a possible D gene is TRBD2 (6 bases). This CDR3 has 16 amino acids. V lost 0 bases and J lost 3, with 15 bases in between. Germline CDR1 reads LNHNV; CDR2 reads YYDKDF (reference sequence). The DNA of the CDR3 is TGTGCCACCAGCAGAGATAGGGGAGGTGGGGGCTACGAGCAGTACTTC. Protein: CATSRDRGGGGYEQYF.

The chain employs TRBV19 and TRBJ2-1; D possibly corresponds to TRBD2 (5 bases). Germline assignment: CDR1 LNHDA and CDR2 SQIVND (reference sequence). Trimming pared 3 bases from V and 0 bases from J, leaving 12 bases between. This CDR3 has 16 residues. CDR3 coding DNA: TGTGCCAGTAGTATCCCAGCGGCGAACTCCTACAATGAGCAGTTCTTC. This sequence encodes CASSIPAANSYNEQFF.